The source of this TCR beta chain is a study of Ad26.COV2.S vaccination and SARS-CoV-2 variants. Using immunoSEQ multiplex PCR, the repertoire was profiled, and TCRdb retains in-frame clones only, with some absent. Among 360,000 or so clones listed, roughly 90% were seen once. Specified treatment: roughly 18 received Ad26.COV2.S at low or high dose, single or two shots; roughly five received placebo; per-sample allocation not given. Samples came from day 63 after the first vaccine or placebo injection. V lost 1 base and J lost 4, with 13 bases in between. Germline CDR1 KGHSH, CDR2 LQKENI. This CDR3 is built from 15 residues.

The J gene is TRBJ1-1, the V gene TRBV18; the D is unclear. Sequencing was performed on peripheral blood, taken in a trial of Ad26.COV2.S vaccine versus placebo. The TCR was taken from a person aged 18-60 years who received the Ad26.COV2.S COVID-19 vaccine or a placebo. The DNA of the CDR3 is TGTGCCAGCTCACCACTTGAAGCGAGATCCACTGAAGCTTTCTTT. It yields the protein CASSPLEARSTEAFF. Using reference TRBV18 and TRBJ1-1 for the parts outside the CDR3, the full variable domain is NAGVMQNPRHLVRRRGQEARLRCSPMKGHSHVYWYRQLPEEGLKFMVYLQKENIIDESGMPKERFSAEFPKEGPSILRIQQVVRGDSAAYFCASSPLEARSTEAFFGQGTRLTVV.